The rows below give T cell receptor beta chains drawn from one sample of a study of CD8 T cells in ankylosing spondylitis. From the 5' RACE reads, TCRdb called clonotypes with MiXCR, one entry per CDR3 protein. Counted here are some 130,000 distinct CDR3 sequences, about a sixth occurring once; the ten biggest clones make up approximately 30%. Sequenced material: blood, either unsorted or a sorted T cell fraction (not recorded which). All receptors derive from a male donor with ankylosing spondylitis. The CDR3 runs from the conserved cysteine through the conserved F or W. Each record gives: J gene, V gene, clone size, D gene, CDR3 protein, CDR3 DNA. D genes are given only for firm matches. Rows may omit the clone size; those that give it use once, few, many or a size class.

>TRBJ1-1|TRBV3-1|NA|NA
CASRGTGHTEAFF
TGTGCCAGCAGGGGCACGGGGCACACTGAAGCTTTCTTT
>TRBJ2-1|TRBV27|NA|TRBD2
CASSYSGLAGNNEQFF
TGTGCCAGCAGTTATTCGGGACTAGCGGGTAACAATGAGCAGTTCTTC
>TRBJ2-7|TRBV13|NA|TRBD2
CASRGLGGSNDEQYF
TGTGCCAGCAGGGGTCTGGGGGGGTCGAATGACGAGCAGTACTTC
>TRBJ2-7|TRBV27|NA|NA
CASSLDSRAYEQYF
TGTGCCAGCAGTTTAGACAGCCGGGCCTACGAGCAGTACTTC
>TRBJ1-1|TRBV7-9|few|NA
CASSLDRLVEAFF
TGTGCCAGCAGCCTTGACAGGCTGGTTGAGGCTTTCTTT
>TRBJ2-2|TRBV9|NA|NA
CASSIAGTALRNANTGELFF
TGTGCCAGCAGCATCGCGGGAACAGCTCTCAGAAACGCGAACACCGGGGAGCTGTTTTTT
>TRBJ1-1|TRBV12-3/TRBV12-4|NA|NA
CASSFLGRGEAFF
TGTGCCAGCAGTTTTTTGGGTCGGGGTGAAGCTTTCTTT
>TRBJ2-2|TRBV20-1|NA|NA
CSAREGGELFF
TGCAGTGCTAGAGAAGGCGGGGAGCTGTTTTTT
>TRBJ2-7|TRBV10-3|many|TRBD2
CAIRTSETYEQYF
TGTGCCATCAGGACTAGCGAGACCTACGAGCAGTACTTC
>TRBJ2-7|TRBV28|few|NA
CASRDEISSYEQYF
TGTGCCAGCAGGGATGAGATCAGCTCCTACGAGCAGTACTTC
>TRBJ2-7|TRBV10-1|NA|NA
CASSEWGDPFGEQYF
TGCGCCAGCAGTGAGTGGGGAGACCCCTTTGGCGAGCAGTACTTC
>TRBJ2-3|TRBV9|many|NA
CASSVGQYSTDTQYF
TGTGCCAGCAGCGTAGGTCAATATAGCACAGATACGCAGTATTTT
>TRBJ2-2|TRBV11-1|NA|TRBD1
CASHLRGKDRVAGELFF
TGTGCCAGCCACCTTAGGGGAAAGGACAGGGTCGCCGGGGAGCTGTTTTTT
>TRBJ2-7|TRBV5-1|few|TRBD1
CASSYGTGIYYEQYF
TGCGCCAGCAGCTACGGGACAGGGATTTACTACGAGCAGTACTTC
>TRBJ2-1|TRBV24-1|NA|TRBD1
CATSDPGQGGYNEQFF
TGTGCCACCAGTGATCCTGGACAGGGTGGATACAATGAGCAGTTCTTC
>TRBJ2-1|TRBV27|few|TRBD2
CATGTSLHYEQFF
TGTGCCACAGGGACTAGCCTCCATTATGAGCAGTTCTTC
>TRBJ2-7|TRBV12-3/TRBV12-4|few|NA
CASSYHRDSSYEQYF
TGTGCCAGCAGCTATCACAGGGATAGCTCCTACGAGCAGTACTTC
>TRBJ2-1|TRBV4-3|NA|NA
CASSQEGNHNEQFF
TGCGCCAGCAGCCAAGAAGGAAACCACAATGAGCAGTTCTTC
>TRBJ2-7|TRBV15|few|TRBD1
CATSSGQDYEQYF
TGTGCCACCAGCAGTGGACAGGATTACGAGCAGTACTTC
>TRBJ2-4|TRBV29-1|few|TRBD1
CSAEVGTGTGSNIQYF
TGCAGCGCGGAGGTAGGGACCGGGACAGGGAGTAACATTCAGTACTTC
>TRBJ2-1|TRBV2|NA|TRBD2
CARGRETYNEQFF
TGTGCTCGAGGGAGGGAAACCTACAATGAGCAGTTCTTC
>TRBJ2-1|TRBV29-1|NA|TRBD2
CSVEDRGLASDEQFF
TGCAGCGTTGAAGATCGAGGACTAGCGAGCGATGAGCAGTTCTTC
>TRBJ2-7|TRBV2|NA|NA
CASTERGSEQYF
TGTGCCAGCACCGAACGGGGCTCCGAGCAGTACTTC
>TRBJ1-2|TRBV6-2/TRBV6-3|few|NA
CASSYVGSYYGYTF
TGTGCCAGCAGTTACGTGGGGTCCTACTATGGCTACACCTTC
>TRBJ1-1|TRBV19|NA|NA
CASSVGLLRDAFF
TGTGCCAGTAGTGTTGGACTCCTCAGGGATGCTTTCTTT
>TRBJ1-2|TRBV5-5|few|NA
CASSPPQDYGYTF
TGTGCCAGCAGCCCACCACAGGACTATGGCTACACCTTC
>TRBJ2-7|TRBV29-1|NA|NA
CSVLGASGRAYEQYF
TGCAGCGTTCTGGGGGCTAGCGGCCGCGCCTACGAGCAGTACTTC
>TRBJ2-1|TRBV11-2|few|TRBD1
CASSPRGQGARNEQFF
TGTGCCAGCAGCCCAAGAGGACAGGGGGCTAGGAATGAGCAGTTCTTC
>TRBJ2-2|TRBV11-2|few|TRBD2
CASSSPTLAGGSGELFF
TGTGCCAGCAGCTCCCCTACTTTAGCGGGAGGTTCCGGGGAGCTGTTTTTT
>TRBJ2-4|TRBV3-1|few|TRBD1
CASTTGSGGNIQYF
TGTGCCAGCACCACGGGATCAGGGGGAAACATTCAGTACTTC
>TRBJ2-1|TRBV27|many|NA
CASSLKNEQFF
TGTGCCAGCAGTTTAAAAAATGAGCAGTTCTTC
>TRBJ1-5|TRBV7-9|few|TRBD1
CASSQGTGAQPQHF
TGTGCCAGCAGCCAAGGAACAGGGGCCCAGCCCCAGCATTTT
>TRBJ2-7|TRBV29-1|many|NA
CSVAAGVSYEQYF
TGCAGCGTTGCGGCAGGAGTATCCTACGAGCAGTACTTC
>TRBJ2-7|TRBV9|NA|TRBD2
CASSVDLAGYSEQYF
TGTGCCAGCAGCGTAGATCTAGCGGGATATTCCGAGCAGTACTTC
>TRBJ2-4|TRBV6-1|many|NA
CASSAAGFPLAKNIQYF
TGTGCCAGCAGTGCTGCAGGGTTTCCTTTGGCCAAAAACATTCAGTACTTC
>TRBJ1-5|TRBV6-1|NA|NA
CASQTTSRGHQPQHF
TGTGCCAGCCAAACTACATCACGGGGGCATCAGCCCCAGCATTTT
>TRBJ2-7|TRBV5-1|NA|TRBD1
CASSLAWDRAYEQYF
TGCGCCAGCAGCTTGGCTTGGGACAGGGCCTACGAGCAGTACTTC
>TRBJ2-1|TRBV5-1|medium-sized|NA
CASISEGHNEQFF
TGCGCCAGCATTAGTGAGGGCCACAATGAGCAGTTCTTC
>TRBJ2-1|TRBV11-3|NA|NA
CASRAWENEQFF
TGTGCCAGCAGGGCATGGGAAAATGAGCAGTTCTTC
>TRBJ2-5|TRBV4-1|NA|TRBD2
CASSHSSGSAETQYF
TGCGCCAGCAGCCATTCTAGCGGGAGTGCGGAGACCCAGTACTTC
>TRBJ1-2|TRBV14|few|NA
CASSHHPDGNYGYTF
TGTGCCAGCAGCCATCACCCGGACGGGAACTATGGCTACACCTTC
>TRBJ2-1|TRBV20-1|few|TRBD2
CSARDEGGRIYNEQFF
TGCAGTGCTAGAGATGAGGGCGGGAGGATCTACAATGAGCAGTTCTTC
>TRBJ2-2|TRBV7-2|NA|TRBD2
CASSSPGREANTGELFF
TGTGCCAGCAGCTCACCTGGGCGGGAGGCGAACACCGGGGAGCTGTTTTTT
>TRBJ1-6|TRBV7-2|NA|NA
CASSLRLRVHYNSPLHF
TGTGCCAGCAGCTTAAGACTCCGGGTCCACTATAATTCACCCCTCCACTTT